These 16 T cell receptor beta chains came from one sample sequenced in a study of vaccination and CD4 T cells after COVID-19. Treatment in this sample: approximately 9-day PBMC culture with coronavirus spike peptide pools or control peptides (ViraFEST assay). Cultured CD4+ T cell DNA was sequenced using the Oncomine TCR Beta short-read assay. TCRdb ran MiXCR on the PCR reads and lists one entry per CDR3 protein. This table holds over 10,000 distinct CDR3 sequences, 50% found once. No cognate antigen is known for these TCRs. The specimen was CD4+ T cells from blood, cultured in vitro. The receptor set was obtained from a human donor who had recovered from COVID-19.

This clonotype turned up a few times. V is TRBV20-1 and J is TRBJ2-4; D is uncertain. Trimming stripped 1 base from V and 0 bases from J, with 10 bases between. The CDR3 is 15 residues long. The germline gives CDR1 DFQATT, CDR2 SNEGSKA (reference sequence). CDR3 sequence reads: CSARVRILAKNIQYF. Here the CDR3 DNA reads TGCAGTGCTAGAGTTCGGATACTAGCCAAAAACATTCAGTACTTC.

In regard to this clonotype: A read error is possible here, since a much larger clone lies one base away. The chain recombines TRBV6-1 with TRBJ1-1; D not resolved. The CDR3 covers 12 residues. Trimming shortened V by 10 bases and J by 2 bases, and 11 bases separated the two germline ends. Per the germline V gene, CDR1 is MNHNS and CDR2 is SASEGT. The CDR3 nucleotides are TGTGCCAACTGGGAGGGAAACACTGAAGCTTTCTTT. Protein: CANWEGNTEAFF.

The V call is TRBV6-2 or TRBV6-3, the J call TRBJ2-7, with 8 nucleotides matching TRBD1. V gave up 5 bases and J gave up 2 bases; unmatched junction bases: 5. CDR3 length: 14 residues. Germline V gene sequence: CDR1 MNHEY, CDR2 SVGEGT. The CDR3 here is CASSRGTGTYEQYF. The CDR3 coding sequence is TGTGCCAGCAGTCGGGGGACAGGCACCTACGAGCAGTACTTC.

The chain links TRBV6-1 to TRBJ2-7; a possible D gene is TRBD1 (6 bases). Germline V lookup: CDR1 MNHNS, CDR2 SASEGT. Trimming removed 6 bases at V and 0 bases at J, with 15 bases between. CDR3 size: 15 residues. CDR3 amino acids: CASRRQEDSSYEQYF. In nucleotides, the CDR3 is TGTGCCAGCAGGCGACAAGAGGACAGCTCCTACGAGCAGTACTTC.

V and J are TRBV24-1 and TRBJ1-1; 8 bases agree with TRBD1. J lost 10 bases, V lost 5 bases, and 5 bases had no gene match. The CDR3 consists of 12 residues. Germline CDR1 is KGHDR and CDR2 is SFDVKD. The CDR3 spells CATSGLTGGAFF. The CDR3 DNA reads TGTGCCACCAGTGGACTAACAGGGGGAGCTTTCTTT.

The V and J genes are TRBV20-1 and TRBJ1-2, with TRBD1 as a possible D gene (5 bases). Trimming pared 3 bases from V and 4 bases from J, leaving 12 bases between. Germline loops: CDR1 DFQATT, CDR2 SNEGSKA (reference sequence). This CDR3 is 13 amino acids long. CDR3 sequence: CSASGSGGYGYTF. CDR3 coding DNA: TGCAGTGCTAGTGGGTCGGGGGGCTATGGCTACACCTTC.

This clonotype was seen only a few times. V gene TRBV19 combines with J gene TRBJ2-2; D perhaps matches TRBD1 (5 bases). Germline CDR1 is LNHDA and CDR2 is SQIVND (reference sequence). The CDR3 contains 15 residues. V lost 7 bases, J lost 5 bases, and 17 bases lay in between. The CDR3 spells CASKGLVGETGELFF. The DNA for the CDR3 is TGTGCCAGTAAGGGGCTAGTTGGGGAAACCGGGGAGCTGTTTTTT.

In DNA, the CDR3 is TGTGCCAGCACAGAGACGACCCGCTACAATGAGCAGTTCTTC. Its translation: CASTETTRYNEQFF. The chain combines TRBV2 with TRBJ2-1; D gene unclear. The CDR3 has 14 residues. Germline assignment: CDR1 SNHLY and CDR2 FYNNEI. V was shortened by 7 bases and J by 3 bases, with 13 bases between the two germline ends. Looking up the rest from reference TRBV2 and TRBJ2-1 gives the full variable domain: EPEVTQTPSHQVTQMGQEVILRCVPISNHLYFYWYRQILGQKVEFLVSFYNNEISEKSEIFDDQFSVERPDGSNFTLKIRSTKLEDSAMYFCASTETTRYNEQFFGPGTRLTVL.

The V and J genes are TRBV21-1 and TRBJ2-1; no DNA check was done on the table's D call, TRBD2. TRBV21-1 constitutes a pseudogene. The CDR3 sequence is 14 residues long. DNA for the CDR3: TGTGCCAGCAGGGAATGTGAAACCAGCGGCGAGCAGTTCTTC. Translating it yields CASRECETSGEQFF.

The chain has TRBV20-1 and TRBJ1-5; TRBD1 matches 8 bases. The CDR3 sequence is 16 residues long. CDR1 and CDR2 (germline): DFQATT, SNEGSKA (reference sequence). Trimming took 5 bases from V and 7 from J; bases not matched to a gene: 16. Here the CDR3 DNA reads TGCAGTGCTGGCAAAACATCAGGGGGCGCAGAGCAGCCCCAGCATTTT. It codes for CSAGKTSGGAEQPQHF.

The rearrangement joins TRBV20-1 to TRBJ1-1, with 7 bases lining up with TRBD1. The CDR3 is 18 amino acids. The junction had 16 bases not matched to a gene; V was cut back by 0 bases and J by 3 bases. Germline assignment: CDR1 DFQATT and CDR2 SNEGSKA (reference sequence). DNA for the CDR3: TGCAGTGCTAGAGACCCGAGTGGCCAAGACAGGGTTCACACTGAAGCTTTCTTT. Encoded protein: CSARDPSGQDRVHTEAFF.

This clonotype showed up just a few times. The chain is built from TRBV12-3 or TRBV12-4 and TRBJ2-5; tentative D call: TRBD1 (6 bases). V was shortened by 2 bases and J by 2 bases, with 9 bases between the two germline ends. The CDR3 runs 14 residues. CDR3 coding DNA: TGTGCCAGCAGTTTACTAGGACAGCAAGAGACCCAGTACTTC. Translated: CASSLLGQQETQYF.

The rearrangement joins TRBV5-6 to TRBJ2-5; D is perhaps TRBD1 (5 bases). The CDR3 loop spans 18 amino acids. From germline, CDR1 is SGHDT and CDR2 YYEEEE. Trimming cost V 0 bases and J 2 bases, with 20 bases left between them. Here the CDR3 DNA reads TGTGCCAGCAGCTTGGTATCGGCATTAGGGGTTCGGCAAGAGACCCAGTACTTC. Protein product: CASSLVSALGVRQETQYF.

The chain has TRBV12-3 or TRBV12-4 and TRBJ2-3; possibly TRBD2 for D (5 bases). The CDR3 has 14 amino acids. The V end lost 5 bases, the J end lost 2 bases, and 11 bases lay between the germline ends. CDR3 sequence: CASSPDYSTDTQYF. The CDR3 nucleotides are TGTGCCAGCAGTCCTGACTACTCCACAGATACGCAGTATTTT.

The chain links TRBV28 to TRBJ2-1; a possible D gene is TRBD2 (6 bases). This CDR3 contains 12 residues. V lost 6 bases to trimming and J lost 6 bases, with 9 bases between them. CDR1 is MDHEN and CDR2 is SYDVKM in the germline V gene. As DNA, the CDR3 is TGTGCCAGCAGCCGGGACTTCAATGAGCAGTTCTTC. Protein product: CASSRDFNEQFF.

The rearrangement joins TRBV29-1 to TRBJ2-7, with 10 bases matching TRBD2. V shed 6 bases and J 4 bases; nucleotides not matched to a gene: 9. Germline V CDR1 and CDR2: SQVTM, ANQGSEA. The CDR3 length is 14 residues. The CDR3 protein is CSVAGLASAYEQYF. CDR3 DNA: TGCAGCGTCGCGGGACTAGCGTCCGCGTACGAGCAGTACTTC.